The next 9 T cell receptor beta chains were all read from a single sample in a study of Ad26.COV2.S vaccination and SARS-CoV-2 variants. Assay: immunoSEQ multiplex PCR; the TCRdb copy retains only in-frame clones and omits some. The sample contains hundreds of thousands of clones, about 90% of which appear only once. The treatment: over 15 received Ad26.COV2.S at low or high dose, single or two shots; about 5 received placebo; per-sample allocation not given. Following the first vaccine or placebo injection, samples were taken on day 63. The sequencing used peripheral blood, collected in a trial of Ad26.COV2.S vaccine versus placebo. Every receptor here comes from a person aged 18-60 years who received the Ad26.COV2.S COVID-19 vaccine or a placebo.

V usage is TRBV18 and J usage is TRBJ1-1, with D perhaps TRBD1 (6 bases). V lost 0 bases, J lost 0 bases, and 8 bases lay in between. CDR1 is KGHSH, CDR2 LQKENI, per germline. The CDR3 sequence is 15 residues long. This CDR3 reads CASSPPTGMNTEAFF. The CDR3 DNA follows: TGTGCCAGCTCACCACCGACAGGAATGAACACTGAAGCTTTCTTT.

The chain recombines TRBV3-1 (or the pseudogene TRBV3-2) with TRBJ2-2; a possible D gene is TRBD2 (6 bases). The CDR3 runs to 14 residues. V gave up 5 bases and J gave up 8 bases, with 15 bases separating them. Germline V gene lookup returns CDR1 LGHDT and CDR2 YNNKEL (reference sequence). The CDR3 region has the DNA TGTGCCAGCAGCTCGCTGGGGGGAGCGGGGGAGCTGTTTTTT. As protein: CASSSLGGAGELFF.

The J gene is TRBJ1-4, the V gene TRBV5-5; the D is unclear. Germline CDR1 SGHKS, CDR2 YYEKEE (reference sequence). The CDR3 has 16 amino acids. Deletions cut 4 bases from V and 0 bases from J, with 13 bases between. The CDR3 here is CASSPPRFATNEKLFF. The CDR3, as DNA: TGTGCCAGCAGCCCCCCCCGATTTGCAACTAATGAAAAACTGTTTTTT.

The V and J genes are TRBV21-1 and TRBJ2-3; no check of the table's D call, TRBD2, against the DNA was made. TRBV21-1 is a listed pseudogene. CDR3 length equals 14 residues. CDR3 residues: CASSFRDFRDTQYF. DNA of the CDR3: TGTGCCAGCAGCTTCCGGGACTTCCGAGATACGCAGTATTTT.

This chain connects TRBV5-1 to TRBJ2-1; no clear D gene. Germline V gives CDR1 SGHRS, CDR2 YFSETQ. The V and J ends lost 4 bases and 6 bases respectively, with 8 bases between them. The CDR3 runs to 12 residues. The CDR3 is CASSAVSNEQFF. The DNA for the CDR3 is TGCGCCAGCAGCGCCGTATCCAATGAGCAGTTCTTC.

The chain links TRBV7-2 to TRBJ1-3; D is undetermined. V lost 5 bases, J lost 0 bases, and 5 bases lay in between. The CDR3 contains 13 residues. Germline-derived CDR1 and CDR2 are SGHTA and FQGNSA. CDR3 region: CASSPYSGNTIYF. In DNA form, the CDR3 reads TGTGCCAGCAGCCCCTACTCTGGAAACACCATATATTTT.

The CDR3 reads CASGWRGAAFF. For the CDR3, the DNA is TGTGCTAGTGGTTGGAGGGGAGCAGCTTTCTTT. V and J are TRBV12-5 and TRBJ1-1; possibly TRBD1 for D (5 bases). With 4 bases removed from V and 10 bases from J, the gap between germline ends came to 10 bases. In germline, CDR1 is LGHNT, CDR2 FRNRAP. This CDR3 is built from 11 residues.

This chain joins TRBV19 and TRBJ1-4; D is undetermined. Germline CDR1 reads LNHDA; CDR2 reads SQIVND (reference sequence). The CDR3 is 17 residues long. V lost 3 bases and J lost 8, with 22 bases in between. In DNA, the CDR3 is TGTGCCAGTAGTATTCTGGGTTGGGCCCTAACTTCCGAAAAACTGTTTTTT. It yields the protein CASSILGWALTSEKLFF.

This chain links TRBV7-3 with TRBJ1-1; D perhaps matches TRBD1 (5 bases). The V end lost 5 bases, the J end lost 1 base, and 8 bases lay between the germline ends. The CDR3 has 13 amino acids. The germline CDR1 and CDR2 sequences are SGHTA and FQGTGA. The CDR3 is CASSIDRNTEAFF. The CDR3 region has the DNA TGTGCCAGCAGCATTGACAGGAACACTGAAGCTTTCTTT.